This is a list of T cell receptor beta chains from one sample in a study of post-analysis software for immune sequencing data. A single record per CDR3 protein comes from TCRdb applying MiXCR to the PCR reads. The sample includes about 540,000 distinct CDR3 sequences, around 36% of them seen just once. Specimen: blood. All receptors come from a girl under 18 with multiple sclerosis. CDR3s include the opening cysteine and the closing phenylalanine or tryptophan. A D gene is named only where the DNA matches it firmly. Rows give clone size only sometimes, using once, few, many, or a class for an expanded clone.

j_call d_call v_call clone_size cdr3_aa cdr3_nt
TRBJ2-5 TRBD2 TRBV12-3/TRBV12-4 . CASRTGGGGNRETQYF TGTGCCAGCAGGACGGGGGGCGGGGGGAATAGGGAGACCCAGTACTTC
TRBJ2-5 . TRBV5-1 few CASSLVGSRTTQETQYF TGCGCCAGCAGCTTGGTGGGCTCAAGGACTACGCAAGAGACCCAGTACTTC
TRBJ2-3 . TRBV7-8 few CASSRDWDTDTQYF TGTGCCAGCAGCCGGGACTGGGACACAGATACGCAGTATTTT
TRBJ2-1 . TRBV29-1 . CGVVKGPNEQFF TGCGGCGTTGTAAAGGGCCCCAATGAGCAGTTCTTC
TRBJ1-2 . TRBV24-1 . CATSDTGLPYGYTF TGTGCCACCAGTGATACAGGGCTTCCCTATGGCTACACCTTC
TRBJ2-4 . TRBV4-1 . CASSQEGGPKNIQYF TGCGCCAGCAGCCAAGAGGGGGGGCCCAAAAACATTCAGTACTTC
TRBJ2-7 . TRBV5-1 once CASGLGDRLGVYEQYF TGCGCCAGCGGCTTGGGGGACCGCTTGGGGGTTTACGAGCAGTACTTC
TRBJ2-7 . TRBV7-9 few CASSLAYPYEQYF TGTGCCAGCAGCTTAGCCTACCCCTACGAGCAGTACTTC
TRBJ2-7 TRBD2 TRBV7-8 few CASSLAQASGGYEQYF TGTGCCAGCAGCTTAGCACAAGCTAGCGGGGGCTACGAGCAGTACTTC
TRBJ1-4 TRBD1 TRBV4-1 . CASSQEGGRTGEKLFF TGCGCCAGCAGCCAAGAAGGTGGAAGGACAGGTGAAAAACTGTTTTTT
TRBJ2-1 TRBD2 TRBV7-2 few CASSSRLAGPYNEQFF TGTGCCAGCAGCTCGCGACTAGCGGGGCCATACAATGAGCAGTTCTTC
TRBJ2-7 . TRBV20-1 . CSASGPTQEQYF TGCAGTGCTAGTGGGCCAACTCAAGAGCAGTACTTC
TRBJ1-4 TRBD1 TRBV20-1 . CSARDRGQGPATNEKLFF TGCAGTGCTAGAGATCGGGGACAGGGCCCTGCAACTAATGAAAAACTGTTTTTT
TRBJ1-5 . TRBV12-3/TRBV12-4 . CASSKYEEFQEPQHF TGTGCCAGCAGTAAATACGAAGAATTCCAGGAGCCCCAGCATTTT
TRBJ2-6 . TRBV20-1 . CSARDRYDSGAIVLTF TGCAGTGCTAGAGATCGGTATGACTCTGGGGCCATCGTCCTGACTTTC
TRBJ2-1 . TRBV12-3/TRBV12-4 few CASSRASVNEQFF TGTGCCAGCAGTCGGGCCTCGGTGAATGAGCAGTTCTTC
TRBJ2-7 . TRBV5-1 few CASSSGGLRYF TGCGCCAGCAGCTCCGGTGGCTTGAGGTACTTC
TRBJ1-6 . TRBV7-9 few CASSSLGNDSPLHF TGTGCCAGCAGCTCCCTCGGGAATGATTCACCCCTCCACTTT